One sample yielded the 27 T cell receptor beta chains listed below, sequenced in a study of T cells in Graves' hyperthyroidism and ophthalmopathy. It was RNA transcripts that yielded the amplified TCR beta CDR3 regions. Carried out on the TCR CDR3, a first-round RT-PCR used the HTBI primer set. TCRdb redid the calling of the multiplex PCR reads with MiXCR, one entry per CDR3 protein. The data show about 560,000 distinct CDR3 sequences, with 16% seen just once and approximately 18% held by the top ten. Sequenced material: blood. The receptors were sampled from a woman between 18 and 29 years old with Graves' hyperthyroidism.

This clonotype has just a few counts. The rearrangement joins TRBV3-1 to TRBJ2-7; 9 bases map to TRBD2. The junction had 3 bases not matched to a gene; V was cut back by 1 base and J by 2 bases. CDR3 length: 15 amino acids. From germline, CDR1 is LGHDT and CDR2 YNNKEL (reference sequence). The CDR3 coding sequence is TGTGCCAGCAGCCAAGGTAGCGGGGGTCCCTACGAGCAGTACTTC. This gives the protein CASSQGSGGPYEQYF.

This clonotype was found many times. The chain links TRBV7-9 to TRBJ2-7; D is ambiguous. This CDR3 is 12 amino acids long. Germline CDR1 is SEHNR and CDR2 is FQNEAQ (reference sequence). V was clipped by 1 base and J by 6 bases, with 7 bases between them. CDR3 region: CASSLGSSEQYF. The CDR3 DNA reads TGTGCCAGCAGCTTAGGCTCGAGCGAGCAGTACTTC.

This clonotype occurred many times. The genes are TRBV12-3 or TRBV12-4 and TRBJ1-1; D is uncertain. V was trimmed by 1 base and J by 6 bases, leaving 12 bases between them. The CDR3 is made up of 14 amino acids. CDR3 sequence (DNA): TGTGCCAGCAGTTTAGTATCCCGGGCCCCTGAAGCTTTCTTT. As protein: CASSLVSRAPEAFF.

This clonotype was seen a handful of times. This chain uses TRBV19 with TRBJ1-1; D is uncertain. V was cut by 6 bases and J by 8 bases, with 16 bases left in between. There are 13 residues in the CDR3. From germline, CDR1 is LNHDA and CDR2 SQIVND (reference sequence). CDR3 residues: CASSNGLRIEAFF. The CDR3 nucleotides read TGTGCCAGTAGCAATGGCCTACGGATCGAAGCTTTCTTT.

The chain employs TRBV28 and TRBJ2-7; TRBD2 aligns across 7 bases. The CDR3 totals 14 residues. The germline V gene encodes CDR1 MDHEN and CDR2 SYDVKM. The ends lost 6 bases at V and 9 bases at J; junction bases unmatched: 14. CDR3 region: CASREREVGWRQYF. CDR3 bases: TGTGCCAGCAGGGAACGGGAGGTTGGCTGGCGGCAGTACTTC.

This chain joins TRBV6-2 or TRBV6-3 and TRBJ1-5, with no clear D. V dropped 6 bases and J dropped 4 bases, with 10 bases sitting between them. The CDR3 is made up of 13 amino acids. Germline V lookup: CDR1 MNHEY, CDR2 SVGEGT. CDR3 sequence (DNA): TGTGCCAGCAGGGACTTGGCGAATCAGCCCCAGCATTTT. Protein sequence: CASRDLANQPQHF.

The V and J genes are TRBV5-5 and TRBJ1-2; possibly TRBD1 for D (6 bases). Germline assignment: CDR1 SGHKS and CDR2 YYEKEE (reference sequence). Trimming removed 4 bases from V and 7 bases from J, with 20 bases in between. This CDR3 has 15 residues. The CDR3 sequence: CASSLTGQLRSGYTF. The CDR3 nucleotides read TGTGCCAGCAGCCTGACGGGACAATTAAGGTCTGGCTACACCTTC.

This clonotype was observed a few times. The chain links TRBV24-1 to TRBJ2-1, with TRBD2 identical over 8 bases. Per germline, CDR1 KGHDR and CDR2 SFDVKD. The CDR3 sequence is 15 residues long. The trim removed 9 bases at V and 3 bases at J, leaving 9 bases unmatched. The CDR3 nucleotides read TGTGCCACCGAACGGGGGGGGAAGAGCTACAATGAGCAGTTCTTC. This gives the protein CATERGGKSYNEQFF.

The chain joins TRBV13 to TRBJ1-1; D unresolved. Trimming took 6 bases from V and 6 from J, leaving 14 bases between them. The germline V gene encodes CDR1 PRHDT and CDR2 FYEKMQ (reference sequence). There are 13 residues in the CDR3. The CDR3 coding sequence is TGTGCCAGCAGGCATTCACAGTTTGCTGAAGCTTTCTTT. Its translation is CASRHSQFAEAFF.

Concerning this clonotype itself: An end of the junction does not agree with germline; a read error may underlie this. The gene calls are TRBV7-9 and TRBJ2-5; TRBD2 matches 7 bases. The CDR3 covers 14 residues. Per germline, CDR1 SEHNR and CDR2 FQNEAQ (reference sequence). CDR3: CAISSSGQLGTQYF. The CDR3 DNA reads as TGTGCCATCAGCTCTAGCGGCCAGCTGGGGACCCAGTACTTC.

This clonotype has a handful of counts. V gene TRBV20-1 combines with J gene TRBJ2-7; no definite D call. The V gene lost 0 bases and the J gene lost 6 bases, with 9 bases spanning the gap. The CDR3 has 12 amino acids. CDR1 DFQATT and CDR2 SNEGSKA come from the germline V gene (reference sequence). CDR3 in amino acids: CSARDQVLEQYF. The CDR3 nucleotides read TGCAGTGCTAGAGATCAAGTTCTCGAGCAGTACTTC.

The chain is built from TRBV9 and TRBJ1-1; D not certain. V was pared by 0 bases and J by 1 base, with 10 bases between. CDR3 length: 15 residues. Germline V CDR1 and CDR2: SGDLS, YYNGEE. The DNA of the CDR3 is TGTGCCAGCAGCGTAGAATACACCGCGAACACTGAAGCTTTCTTT. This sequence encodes CASSVEYTANTEAFF.

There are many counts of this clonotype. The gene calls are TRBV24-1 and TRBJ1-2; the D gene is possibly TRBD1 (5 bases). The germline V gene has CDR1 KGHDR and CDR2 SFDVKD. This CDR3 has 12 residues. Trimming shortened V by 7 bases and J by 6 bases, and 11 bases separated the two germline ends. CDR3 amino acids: CATSRVGNGYTF. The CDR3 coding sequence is TGTGCCACCAGCAGGGTCGGGAATGGCTACACCTTC.

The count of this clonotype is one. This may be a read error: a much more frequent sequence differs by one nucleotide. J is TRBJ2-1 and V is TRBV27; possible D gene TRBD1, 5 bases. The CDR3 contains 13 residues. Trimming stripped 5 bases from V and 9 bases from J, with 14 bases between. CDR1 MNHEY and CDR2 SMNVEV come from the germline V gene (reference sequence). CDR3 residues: CASSHDTGPEQFF. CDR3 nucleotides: TGTGCCAGCAGTCACGACACAGGTCCTGAGCAGTTCTTC.

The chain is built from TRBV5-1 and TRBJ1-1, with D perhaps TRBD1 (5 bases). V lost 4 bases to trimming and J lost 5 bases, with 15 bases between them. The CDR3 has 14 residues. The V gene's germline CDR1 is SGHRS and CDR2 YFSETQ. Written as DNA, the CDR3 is TGCGCCAGCAGCACCCCCGGAAGGGGAACTGAAGCTTTCTTT. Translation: CASSTPGRGTEAFF. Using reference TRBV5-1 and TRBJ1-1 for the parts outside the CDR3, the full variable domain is KAGVTQTPRYLIKTRGQQVTLSCSPISGHRSVSWYQQTPGQGLQFLFEYFSETQRNKGNFPGRFSGRQFSNSRSEMNVSTLELGDSALYLCASSTPGRGTEAFFGQGTRLTVV.

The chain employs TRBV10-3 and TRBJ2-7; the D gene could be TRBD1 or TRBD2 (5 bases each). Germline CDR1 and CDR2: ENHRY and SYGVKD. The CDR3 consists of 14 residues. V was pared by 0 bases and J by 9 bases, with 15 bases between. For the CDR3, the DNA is TGTGCCATCAGTGAGTCGACTCGAGGGGACGGGCAGTACTTC. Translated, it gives CAISESTRGDGQYF.

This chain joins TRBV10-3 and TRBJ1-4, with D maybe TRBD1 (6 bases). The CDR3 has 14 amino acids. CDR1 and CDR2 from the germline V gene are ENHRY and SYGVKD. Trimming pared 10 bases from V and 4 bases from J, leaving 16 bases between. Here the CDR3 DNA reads TGTGCCACGTTAGGTGGCAGGGGTAATGAAAAACTGTTTTTT. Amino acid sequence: CATLGGRGNEKLFF.

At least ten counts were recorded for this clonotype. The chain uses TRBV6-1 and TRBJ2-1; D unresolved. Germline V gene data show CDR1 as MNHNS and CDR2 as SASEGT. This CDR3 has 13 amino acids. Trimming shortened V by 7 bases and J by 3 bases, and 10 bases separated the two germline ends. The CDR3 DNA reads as TGTGCCAGCACAAAAACGGGCTACAATGAGCAGTTCTTC. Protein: CASTKTGYNEQFF.

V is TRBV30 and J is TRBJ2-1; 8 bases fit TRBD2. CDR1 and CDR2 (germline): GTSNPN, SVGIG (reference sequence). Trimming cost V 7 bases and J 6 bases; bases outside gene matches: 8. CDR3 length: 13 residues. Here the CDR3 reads CASKLAECNEQFF. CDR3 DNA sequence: TGTGCCTCGAAACTAGCGGAGTGCAATGAGCAGTTCTTC.

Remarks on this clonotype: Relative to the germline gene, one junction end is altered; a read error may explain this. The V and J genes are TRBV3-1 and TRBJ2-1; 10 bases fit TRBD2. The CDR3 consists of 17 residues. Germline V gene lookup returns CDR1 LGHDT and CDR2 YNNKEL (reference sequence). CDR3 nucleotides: TGTGCCAGCAGCCAAGATCGGCTAGCGGGGGCTTACAATGGGCAGTTCTTC. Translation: CASSQDRLAGAYNGQFF.

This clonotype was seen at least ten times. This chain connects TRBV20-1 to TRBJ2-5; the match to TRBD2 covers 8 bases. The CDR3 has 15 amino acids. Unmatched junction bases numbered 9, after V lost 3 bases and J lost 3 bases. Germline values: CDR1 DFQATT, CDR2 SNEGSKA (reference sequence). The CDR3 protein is CSASSRGGPKETQYF. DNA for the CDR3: TGCAGTGCTAGTTCCCGCGGGGGGCCCAAAGAGACCCAGTACTTC.

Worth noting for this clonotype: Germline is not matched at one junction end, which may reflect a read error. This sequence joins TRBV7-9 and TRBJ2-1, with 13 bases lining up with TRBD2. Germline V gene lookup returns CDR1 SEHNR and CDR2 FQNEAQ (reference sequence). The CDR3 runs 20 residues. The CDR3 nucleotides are TGTGCCAGCAGCTACCTCTTGAACGCGACTAGCGGGAGGTTGTACAATGAGCATTTCTTC. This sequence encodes CASSYLLNATSGRLYNEHFF.

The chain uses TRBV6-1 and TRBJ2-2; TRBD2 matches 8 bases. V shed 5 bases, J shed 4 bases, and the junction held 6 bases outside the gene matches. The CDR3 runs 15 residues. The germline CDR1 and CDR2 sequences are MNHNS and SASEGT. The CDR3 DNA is TGTGCCAGCAGTAGAGCGGGGGTGGGCACCGGGGAGCTGTTTTTT. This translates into CASSRAGVGTGELFF.

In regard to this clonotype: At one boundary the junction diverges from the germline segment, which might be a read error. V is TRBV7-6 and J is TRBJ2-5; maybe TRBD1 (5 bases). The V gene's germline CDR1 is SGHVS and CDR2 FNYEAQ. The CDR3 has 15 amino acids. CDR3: CASSGAQDLEETQCF. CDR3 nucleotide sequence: TGTGCCAGCAGCGGGGCTCAAGATCTCGAAGAGACCCAGTGCTTC. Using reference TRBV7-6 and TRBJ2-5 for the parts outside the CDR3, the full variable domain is GAGVSQSPRYKVTKRGQDVALRCDPISGHVSLYWYRQALGQGPEFLTYFNYEAQQDKSGLPNDRFSAERPEGSISTLTIQRTEQRDSAMYRCASSGAQDLEETQCFGPGTRLLVL.

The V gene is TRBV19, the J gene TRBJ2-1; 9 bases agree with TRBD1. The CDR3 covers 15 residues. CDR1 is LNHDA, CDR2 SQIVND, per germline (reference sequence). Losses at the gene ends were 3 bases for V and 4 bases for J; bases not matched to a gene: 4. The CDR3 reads CASSIPTGGYNEQFF. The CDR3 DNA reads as TGTGCCAGTAGTATTCCGACAGGGGGTTACAATGAGCAGTTCTTC. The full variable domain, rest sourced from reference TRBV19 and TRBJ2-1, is DGGITQSPKYLFRKEGQNVTLSCEQNLNHDAMYWYRQDPGQGLRLIYYSQIVNDFQKGDIAEGYSVSREKKESFPLTVTSAQKNPTAFYLCASSIPTGGYNEQFFGPGTRLTVL.

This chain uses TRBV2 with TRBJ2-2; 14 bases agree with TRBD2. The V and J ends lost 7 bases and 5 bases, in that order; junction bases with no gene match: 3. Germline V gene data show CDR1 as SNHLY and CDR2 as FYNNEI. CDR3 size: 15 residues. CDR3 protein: CASTRLAGGTGELFF. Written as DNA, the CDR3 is TGTGCCAGCACCCGACTAGCGGGAGGGACCGGGGAGCTGTTTTTT.

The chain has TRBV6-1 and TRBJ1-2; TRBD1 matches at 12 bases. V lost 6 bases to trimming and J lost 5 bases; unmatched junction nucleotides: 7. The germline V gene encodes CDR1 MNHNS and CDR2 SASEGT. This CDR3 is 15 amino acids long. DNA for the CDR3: TGTGCCAGCAGAGGGGACAGGGGGCGAAGATATGGCTACACCTTC. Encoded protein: CASRGDRGRRYGYTF.